The subject of this entry is one TCR beta chain. This record belongs to a study of blood T cell repertoires in COVID-19. In the study overall: From T cells, B-cell-depleted T cells, or PBMCs came the material, which was cDNA or gDNA.

Seattle-derived patients entered the study during active infection and were followed longitudinally. Germline CDR1 reads MNHNS; CDR2 reads SASEGT. Trimming removed 6 bases from V and 4 bases from J; junction bases left unmatched: 4. This CDR3 has 13 residues. Produced via immunoSEQ multiplex PCR; TCRdb's table is partial and in-frame only. The repertoire holds a few hundred thousand clones, with approximately 89% as singletons. This TCR came from a woman aged 30 to 39 with COVID-19, enrolled during active disease. The rearrangement links TRBV6-1 to TRBJ1-2; TRBD1 matches 8 bases. Sequenced: peripheral blood. In DNA, the CDR3 is TGTGCCAGCAGCACTGGACAGGGCTATGGCTACACCTTC. Translation gives CASSTGQGYGYTF.